This record concerns one T cell receptor beta chain sequence. This sample was taken from a study of T cell responses to AZD1222 COVID-19 vaccine. The V gene's germline CDR1 is MNHGY and CDR2 SAAAGT. This CDR3 is built from 16 residues. V was clipped by 5 bases and J by 1 base; unmatched bases: 8. Assay: immunoSEQ multiplex PCR; the TCRdb copy retains only in-frame clones and omits some. The table lists 70,000 to 95,000 clones, nearly 90% of them singletons. The sequence was collected from an adult in good health. Material: peripheral blood, obtained on day 0 of MenACWY control vaccination. The rearrangement uses TRBV6-8 and TRBJ1-3, with 7 bases matching TRBD1. DNA for the CDR3: TGTGCCAGCAGTGGGGACAGACCAAATTCTGGAAACACCATATATTTT. Translated, it gives CASSGDRPNSGNTIYF.